This T cell receptor beta chain was captured by sequencing in a study of radiation and T cells in renal cell carcinoma. The CDR3 length is 14 residues. The V gene's germline CDR1 is GTSNPN and CDR2 SVGIG (reference sequence). Trimming left V 2 bases short and J 1 base short, with 9 bases between. Clones were sequenced by immunoSEQ multiplex PCR, and TCRdb holds only the in-frame ones, with some missing. The sample has 95,000 to 150,000 clones; 81% are singletons. Remarks on this clone: Other DNA sequences in this sample translate to the same CDR3.

Time point in this sample: blood 2 weeks post-SBRT. Sample treatment: 15 Gy SBRT to primary tumor, nephrectomy 4 weeks later. This sequence was found in a man in his fifties or sixties with renal cell carcinoma. The sequenced sample was blood, obtained from a patient whose treatment included radiotherapy and nephrectomy. The rearrangement uses TRBV30 and TRBJ1-5; tentatively, D is TRBD1 (6 bases). For the CDR3, the DNA is TGTGCCTGGAGTAGGGGGTTAAGCAATCAGCCCCAGCATTTT. Translating it yields CAWSRGLSNQPQHF.